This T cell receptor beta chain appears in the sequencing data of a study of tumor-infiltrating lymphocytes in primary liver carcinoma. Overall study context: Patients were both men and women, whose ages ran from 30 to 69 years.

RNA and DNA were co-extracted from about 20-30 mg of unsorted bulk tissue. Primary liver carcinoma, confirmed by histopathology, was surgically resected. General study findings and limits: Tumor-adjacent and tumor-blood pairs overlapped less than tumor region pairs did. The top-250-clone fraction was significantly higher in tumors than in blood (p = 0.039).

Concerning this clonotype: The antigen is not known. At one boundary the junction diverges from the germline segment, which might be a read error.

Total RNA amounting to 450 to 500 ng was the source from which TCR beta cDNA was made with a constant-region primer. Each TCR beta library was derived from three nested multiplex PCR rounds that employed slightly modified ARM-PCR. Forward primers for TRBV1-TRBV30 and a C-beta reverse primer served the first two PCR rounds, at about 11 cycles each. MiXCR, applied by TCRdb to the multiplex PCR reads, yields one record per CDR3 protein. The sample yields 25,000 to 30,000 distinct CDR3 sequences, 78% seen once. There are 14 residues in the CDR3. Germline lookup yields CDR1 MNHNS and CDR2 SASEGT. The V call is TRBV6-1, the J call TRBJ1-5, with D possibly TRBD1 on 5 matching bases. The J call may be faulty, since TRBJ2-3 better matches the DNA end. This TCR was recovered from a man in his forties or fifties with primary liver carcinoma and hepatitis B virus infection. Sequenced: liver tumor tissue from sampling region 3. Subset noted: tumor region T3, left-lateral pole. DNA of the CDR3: TGTGTCAGCAGTGACAGCTATAGCAATCAGCCTCAGTATTTT. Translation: CVSSDSYSNQPQYF.